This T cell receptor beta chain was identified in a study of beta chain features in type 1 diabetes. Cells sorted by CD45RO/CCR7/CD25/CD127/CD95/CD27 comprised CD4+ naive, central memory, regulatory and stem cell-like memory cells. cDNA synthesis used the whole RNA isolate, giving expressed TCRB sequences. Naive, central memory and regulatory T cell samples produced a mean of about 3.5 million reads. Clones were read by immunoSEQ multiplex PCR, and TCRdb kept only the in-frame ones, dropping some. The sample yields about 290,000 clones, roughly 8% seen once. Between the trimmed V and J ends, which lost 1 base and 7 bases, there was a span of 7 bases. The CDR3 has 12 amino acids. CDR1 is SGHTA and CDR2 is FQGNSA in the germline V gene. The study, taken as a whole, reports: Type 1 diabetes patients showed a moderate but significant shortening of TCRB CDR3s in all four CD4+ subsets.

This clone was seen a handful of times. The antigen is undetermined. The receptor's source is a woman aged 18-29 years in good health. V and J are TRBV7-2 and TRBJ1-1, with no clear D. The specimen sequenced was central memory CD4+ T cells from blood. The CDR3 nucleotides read TGTGCCAGCAGCTTAGGAGACATTGAAGCTTTCTTT. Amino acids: CASSLGDIEAFF.